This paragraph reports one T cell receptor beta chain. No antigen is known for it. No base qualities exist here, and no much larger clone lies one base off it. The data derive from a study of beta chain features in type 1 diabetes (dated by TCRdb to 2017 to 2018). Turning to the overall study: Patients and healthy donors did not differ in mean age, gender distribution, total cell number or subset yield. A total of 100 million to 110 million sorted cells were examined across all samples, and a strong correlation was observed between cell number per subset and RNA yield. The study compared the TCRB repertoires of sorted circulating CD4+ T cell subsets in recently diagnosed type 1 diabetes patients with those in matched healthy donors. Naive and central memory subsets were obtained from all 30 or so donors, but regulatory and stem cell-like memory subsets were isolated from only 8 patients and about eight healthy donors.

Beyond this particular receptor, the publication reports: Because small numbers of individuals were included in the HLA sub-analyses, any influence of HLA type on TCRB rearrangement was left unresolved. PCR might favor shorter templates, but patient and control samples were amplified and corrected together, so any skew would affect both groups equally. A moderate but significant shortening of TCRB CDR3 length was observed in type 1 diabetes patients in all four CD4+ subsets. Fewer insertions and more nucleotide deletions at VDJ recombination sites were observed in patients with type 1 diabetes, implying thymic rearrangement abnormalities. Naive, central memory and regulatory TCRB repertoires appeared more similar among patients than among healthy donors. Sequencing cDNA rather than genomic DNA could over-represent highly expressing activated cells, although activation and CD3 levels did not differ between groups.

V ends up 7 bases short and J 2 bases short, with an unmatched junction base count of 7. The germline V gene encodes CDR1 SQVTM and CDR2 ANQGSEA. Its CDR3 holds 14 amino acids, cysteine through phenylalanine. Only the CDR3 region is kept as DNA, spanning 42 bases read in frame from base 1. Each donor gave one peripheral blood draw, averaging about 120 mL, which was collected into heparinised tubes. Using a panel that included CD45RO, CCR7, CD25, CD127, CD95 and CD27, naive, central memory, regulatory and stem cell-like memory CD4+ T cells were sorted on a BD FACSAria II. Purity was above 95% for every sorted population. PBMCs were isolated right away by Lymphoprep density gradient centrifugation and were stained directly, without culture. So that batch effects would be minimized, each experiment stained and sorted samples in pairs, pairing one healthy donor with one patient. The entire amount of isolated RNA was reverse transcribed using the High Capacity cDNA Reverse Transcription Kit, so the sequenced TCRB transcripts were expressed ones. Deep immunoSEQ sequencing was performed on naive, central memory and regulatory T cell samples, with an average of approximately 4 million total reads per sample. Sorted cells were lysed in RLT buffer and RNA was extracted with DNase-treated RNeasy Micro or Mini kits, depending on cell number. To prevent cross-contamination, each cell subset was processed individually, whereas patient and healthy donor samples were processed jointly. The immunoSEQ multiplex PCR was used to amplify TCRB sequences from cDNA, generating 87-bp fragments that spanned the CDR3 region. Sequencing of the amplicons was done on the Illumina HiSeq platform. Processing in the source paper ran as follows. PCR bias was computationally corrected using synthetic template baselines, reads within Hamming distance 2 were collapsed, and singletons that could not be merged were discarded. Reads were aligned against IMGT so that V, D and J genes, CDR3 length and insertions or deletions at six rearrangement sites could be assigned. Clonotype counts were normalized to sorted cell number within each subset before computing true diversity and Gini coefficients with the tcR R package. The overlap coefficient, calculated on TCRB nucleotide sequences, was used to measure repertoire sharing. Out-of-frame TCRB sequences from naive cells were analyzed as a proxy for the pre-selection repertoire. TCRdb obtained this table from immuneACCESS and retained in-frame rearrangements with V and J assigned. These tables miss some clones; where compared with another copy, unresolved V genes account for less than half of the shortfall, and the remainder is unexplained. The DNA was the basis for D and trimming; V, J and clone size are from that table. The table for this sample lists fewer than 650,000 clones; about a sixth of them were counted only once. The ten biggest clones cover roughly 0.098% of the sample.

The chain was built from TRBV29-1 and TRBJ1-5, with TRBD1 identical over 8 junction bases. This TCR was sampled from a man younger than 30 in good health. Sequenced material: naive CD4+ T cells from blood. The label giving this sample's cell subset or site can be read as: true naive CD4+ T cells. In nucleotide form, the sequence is TGCAGCGCCCAAGCACAGGGGGGCAATCAGCCCCAGCATTTT. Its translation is CSAQAQGGNQPQHF.